A single sample gave rise to the 14 T cell receptor beta chains below, sequenced in a study of CXCR3-negative and CXCR3-positive naive CD8 T cells. Carrying UMI labels, the TRB cDNA libraries were prepared through 5' RACE. For each CDR3 protein, TCRdb gives one entry from its re-call of the 5' RACE reads, without DNA. Its table lists about 43,000 distinct CDR3 sequences. Sequenced sample: memory CD8+ T cells from blood. These receptors originate from a human donor in good health. Some clones in this sample may be carry-over from other donors' samples.

The rearrangement uses TRBV20-1 and TRBJ2-3; without DNA, the TCRdb call of TRBD2 cannot be checked. There are 16 residues in the CDR3. Germline V gene sequence: CDR1 DFQATT, CDR2 SNEGSKA (reference sequence). CDR3 in amino acids: CSAKKTLAGDTDTQYF.

The V gene is TRBV5-5, the J gene TRBJ2-1; TCRdb names TRBD1, which stays unverified in the absence of DNA. The CDR3 is 15 residues long. Germline values: CDR1 SGHKS, CDR2 YYEKEE (reference sequence). The CDR3 region is CASSDLNRGYNEQFF.

V gene TRBV27 combines with J gene TRBJ2-3; lacking DNA, the TRBD2 call made by TCRdb goes unchecked. Germline V gene lookup returns CDR1 MNHEY and CDR2 SMNVEV (reference sequence). The CDR3 runs to 17 residues. CDR3 protein: CASSPPVLAGGTDTQYF.

The chain joins TRBV7-8 to TRBJ2-7; TCRdb calls TRBD1, which cannot be checked without DNA. CDR1 SGHVS and CDR2 FQNEAQ come from the germline V gene. The CDR3 runs to 15 residues. This CDR3 reads CASSLATGTGYEQYF.

This chain uses TRBV29-1 with TRBJ2-3; TCRdb proposes TRBD1, but this gene call is untestable without DNA. Germline CDR1 reads SQVTM; CDR2 reads ANQGSEA. The CDR3 length is 14 residues. The CDR3 reads CSVVPGTGADTQYF.

The genes are TRBV2 and TRBJ2-4; TCRdb's D gene call, TRBD1, goes unchecked for lack of DNA. Germline lookup yields CDR1 SNHLY and CDR2 FYNNEI. There are 16 residues in the CDR3. CDR3 region: CASSLRGGWGKNIQYF.

V and J are TRBV6-2 or TRBV6-3 and TRBJ2-5. This CDR3 region has 14 residues. Germline V gene data show CDR1 as MNHEY and CDR2 as SVGEGT. CDR3 region: CASSYLVDQETQYF.

This sequence joins TRBV20-1 and TRBJ2-4; TCRdb's D call of TRBD1 is untestable without DNA. The CDR3 sequence is 13 residues long. Germline values: CDR1 DFQATT, CDR2 SNEGSKA (reference sequence). CDR3 in amino acids: CSARGTDKNIQYF.

The chain carries TRBV14 and TRBJ1-4; TCRdb designates TRBD1, a call that cannot be tested without DNA. This CDR3 spans 15 amino acids. From germline, CDR1 is SGHDN and CDR2 FVKESK. The chain's CDR3 is CASSLTDATNEKLFF.

The rearrangement uses TRBV14 and TRBJ2-3; TCRdb designates TRBD2, a call that cannot be tested without DNA. The CDR3 consists of 16 residues. CDR1 SGHDN and CDR2 FVKESK come from the germline V gene. CDR3 amino acids: CASSQDLLAGADTQYF.

The chain couples TRBV9 to TRBJ1-2; the TCRdb D gene call, TRBD1, has no DNA to confirm it. CDR3 length: 16 residues. Germline-derived CDR1 and CDR2 are SGDLS and YYNGEE. Here the CDR3 reads CASSVVPQGPHYGYTF. Together with reference TRBV9 and TRBJ1-2, the CDR3 gives the full variable domain: DSGVTQTPKHLITATGQRVTLRCSPRSGDLSVYWYQQSLDQGLQFLIQYYNGEERAKGNILERFSAQQFPDLHSELNLSSLELGDSALYFCASSVVPQGPHYGYTFGSGTRLTVV.

The chain carries TRBV29-1 and TRBJ2-1; as DNA is missing, the TRBD2 call by TCRdb cannot be tested. The CDR3 is 13 amino acids. Germline V CDR1 and CDR2: SQVTM, ANQGSEA. The chain's CDR3 is CSVERGPGNEQFF.

The chain employs TRBV29-1 and TRBJ2-1; TCRdb's D call, TRBD2, is unchecked because there is no DNA. The length of the CDR3 is 11 residues. Looked up from germline, CDR1 is SQVTM and CDR2 is ANQGSEA. CDR3 sequence reads: CSVEGATLQFF.

This chain uses TRBV15 with TRBJ2-3; the TCRdb D gene call, TRBD2, has no DNA to confirm it. The germline CDR1 and CDR2 sequences are LNHNV and YYDKDF (reference sequence). CDR3 length: 12 residues. CDR3: CATSPEGDTQYF.